This T cell receptor (beta chain) derives from a study of cytomegalovirus exposure and HLA in healthy donors. Whole-study results and caveats: Several of the most significant clusters appeared, in a later analysis, to be linked to common viral pathogens. Roughly even sequencing depth across donors was the assumption behind the presence/absence analyses. Association of approximately 18,000 TCR beta sequences with HLA alleles was found at 0.05 false discovery rate in a later analysis. Productive status was seen about 90% or about 30% of the time for most TCR beta V segments in an earlier analysis.

Germline values: CDR1 MNHEY, CDR2 SMNVEV (reference sequence). The CDR3 sequence is 16 residues long. Germline trimming cut 4 bases from V and 3 bases from J; bases unmatched to any gene: 10. As for this clone: What it binds is not known.

Primers for the PCR totalled 60 Vbeta and 13 Jbeta. Produced via immunoSEQ multiplex PCR; TCRdb's table is partial and in-frame only. The sample lists approximately 150,000 clones, roughly 76% occurring once. The receptor's source is a woman aged 18-29 years in good health and CMV-seropositive. The rearrangement links TRBV27 to TRBJ2-3; 7 bases map to TRBD1. Sequenced material: PBMCs. This CDR3 is CASSSFPTGWTDTQYF. CDR3 DNA sequence: TGTGCCAGCAGTTCCTTCCCGACAGGGTGGACAGATACGCAGTATTTT.